This T cell receptor (beta chain) originates from a study of shared clonotypes between healthy human individuals. Assay execution took place at the deep level. Once extracted for a subset, genomic DNA was divided evenly among several immunoSEQ plates. Here immunoSEQ multiplex PCR was the method, and the copy in TCRdb shows in-frame clones only, minus some. Among over 1.5 million clones listed, under 99% were seen once. The V gene lost 2 bases and the J gene lost 6 bases, with 13 bases spanning the gap. CDR3 size: 14 residues. Germline CDR1 SGHNT, CDR2 YYREEE (reference sequence). V is TRBV5-4 and J is TRBJ2-3; D gene unclear. Material: naive CD4+ T cells sorted from blood. This sample's subset: CD45RA+ positively selected. The receptor comes from a man younger than 45 in good health. This CDR3 is CASSFSSQWDTQYF. The CDR3 coding sequence is TGTGCCAGCAGCTTTAGTTCCCAGTGGGATACGCAGTATTTT.